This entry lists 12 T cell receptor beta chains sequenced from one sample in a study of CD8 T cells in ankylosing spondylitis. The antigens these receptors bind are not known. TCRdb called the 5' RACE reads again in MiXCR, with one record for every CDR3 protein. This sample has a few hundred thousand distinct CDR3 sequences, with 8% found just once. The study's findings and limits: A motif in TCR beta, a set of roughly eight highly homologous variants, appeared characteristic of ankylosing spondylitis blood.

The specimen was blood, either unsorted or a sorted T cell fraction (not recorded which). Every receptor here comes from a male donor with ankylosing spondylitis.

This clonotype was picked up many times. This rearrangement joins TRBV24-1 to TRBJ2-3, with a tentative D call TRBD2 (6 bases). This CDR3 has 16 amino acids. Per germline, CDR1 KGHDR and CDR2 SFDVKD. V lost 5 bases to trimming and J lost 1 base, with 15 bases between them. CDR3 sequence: CATSGATASGTDTQYF. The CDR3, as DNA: TGTGCCACCAGTGGCGCAACGGCTAGCGGCACAGATACGCAGTATTTT.

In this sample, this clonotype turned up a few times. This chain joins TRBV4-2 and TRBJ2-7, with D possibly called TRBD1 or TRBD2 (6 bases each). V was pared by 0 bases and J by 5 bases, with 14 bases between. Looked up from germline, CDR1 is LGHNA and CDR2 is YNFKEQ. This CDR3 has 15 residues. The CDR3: CASSQDRGASDEQYF. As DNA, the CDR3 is TGTGCCAGCAGCCAAGATAGGGGGGCTAGCGACGAGCAGTACTTC.

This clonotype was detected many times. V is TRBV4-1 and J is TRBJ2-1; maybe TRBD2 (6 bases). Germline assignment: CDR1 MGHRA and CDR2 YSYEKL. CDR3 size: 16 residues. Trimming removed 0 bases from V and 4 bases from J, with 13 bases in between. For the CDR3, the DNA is TGCGCCAGCAGCCAAGATTGGCCTAGCGAATACAATGAGCAGTTCTTC. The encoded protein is CASSQDWPSEYNEQFF.

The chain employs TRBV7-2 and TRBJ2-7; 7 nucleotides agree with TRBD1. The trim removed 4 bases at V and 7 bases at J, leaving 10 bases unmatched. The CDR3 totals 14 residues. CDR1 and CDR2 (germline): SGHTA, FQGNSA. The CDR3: CASSSPDRAQEQYF. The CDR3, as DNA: TGTGCCAGCAGCTCACCCGACAGGGCTCAGGAGCAGTACTTC.

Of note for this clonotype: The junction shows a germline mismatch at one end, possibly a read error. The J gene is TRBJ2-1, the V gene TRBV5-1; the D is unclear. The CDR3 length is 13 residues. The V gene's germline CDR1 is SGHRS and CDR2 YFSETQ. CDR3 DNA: TGCGCCAGCAGTGAGAGATCCTACAATGAGAAGTTTTTC. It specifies CASSERSYNEKFF.

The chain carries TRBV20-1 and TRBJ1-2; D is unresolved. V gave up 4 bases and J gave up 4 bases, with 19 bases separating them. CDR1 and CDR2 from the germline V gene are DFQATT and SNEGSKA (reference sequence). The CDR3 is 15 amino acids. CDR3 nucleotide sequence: TGCAGTGCTACCCCCGACCTCCATCTAGGCTATGGCTACACCTTC. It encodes CSATPDLHLGYGYTF.

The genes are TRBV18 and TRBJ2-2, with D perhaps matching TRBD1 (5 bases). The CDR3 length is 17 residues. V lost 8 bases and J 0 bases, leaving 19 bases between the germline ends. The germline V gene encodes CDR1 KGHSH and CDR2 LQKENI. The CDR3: CASVNQMDKANTGELFF. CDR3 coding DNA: TGTGCCAGCGTCAACCAGATGGACAAGGCGAACACCGGGGAGCTGTTTTTT.

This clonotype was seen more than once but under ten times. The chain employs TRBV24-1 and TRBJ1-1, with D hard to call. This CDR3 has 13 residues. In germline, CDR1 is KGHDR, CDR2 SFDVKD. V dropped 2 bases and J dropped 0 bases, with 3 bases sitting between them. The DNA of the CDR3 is TGTGCCACCAGTGATTCAATGAACACTGAAGCTTTCTTT. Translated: CATSDSMNTEAFF.

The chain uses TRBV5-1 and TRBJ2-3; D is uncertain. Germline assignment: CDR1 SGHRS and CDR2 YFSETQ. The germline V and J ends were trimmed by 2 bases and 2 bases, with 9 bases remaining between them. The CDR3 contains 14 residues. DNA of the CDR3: TGCGCCAGCAGCTTCCCGCTAGACACAGATACGCAGTATTTT. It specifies CASSFPLDTDTQYF.

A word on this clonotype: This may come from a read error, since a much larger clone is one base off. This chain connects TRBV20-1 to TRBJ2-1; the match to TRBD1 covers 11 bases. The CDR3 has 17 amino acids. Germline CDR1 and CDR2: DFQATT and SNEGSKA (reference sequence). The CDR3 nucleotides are TGCTGTGCTAGACACCTGGACAGGGGGCGCTTCAACAATGAGCAGTTCTTC. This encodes CCARHLDRGRFNNEQFF.

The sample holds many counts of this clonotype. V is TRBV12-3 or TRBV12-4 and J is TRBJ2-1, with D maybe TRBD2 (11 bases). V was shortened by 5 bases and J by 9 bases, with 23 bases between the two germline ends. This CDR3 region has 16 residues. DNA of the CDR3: TGTGCCAGCAGTCCCTTTAGCGGGAGGGACAGGGGTGAGCAGTTCTTC. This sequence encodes CASSPFSGRDRGEQFF.

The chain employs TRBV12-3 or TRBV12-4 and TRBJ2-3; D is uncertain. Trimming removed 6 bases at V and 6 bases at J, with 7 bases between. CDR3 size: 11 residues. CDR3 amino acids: CASSVYDTQYF. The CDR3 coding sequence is TGTGCCAGCAGCGTATATGATACGCAGTATTTT.